The source of this TCR beta chain is a study of blood T cell repertoires in COVID-19. This clone was seen just once. The CDR3 runs to 15 residues. The V gene end was trimmed by 9 bases and the J gene end by 7 bases; junction bases not matched to a gene: 13. Germline CDR1 is SGHNT and CDR2 is YENEEA. TCRdb's copy holds only in-frame clones and misses some; the assay was immunoSEQ multiplex PCR. The table lists hundreds of thousands of clones, 85% to 90% of them singletons, with around 6% in the top ten. The sequenced sample consisted of peripheral blood. This sequence originates from a woman between 45 and 60 years old with COVID-19, enrolled during active disease. This rearrangement joins TRBV11-3 to TRBJ2-4, with 9 bases matching TRBD2. CDR3: CASTRGGLAGNIQYF. The CDR3 DNA reads TGTGCCAGTACCCGGGGGGGACTAGCTGGGAACATTCAGTACTTC.